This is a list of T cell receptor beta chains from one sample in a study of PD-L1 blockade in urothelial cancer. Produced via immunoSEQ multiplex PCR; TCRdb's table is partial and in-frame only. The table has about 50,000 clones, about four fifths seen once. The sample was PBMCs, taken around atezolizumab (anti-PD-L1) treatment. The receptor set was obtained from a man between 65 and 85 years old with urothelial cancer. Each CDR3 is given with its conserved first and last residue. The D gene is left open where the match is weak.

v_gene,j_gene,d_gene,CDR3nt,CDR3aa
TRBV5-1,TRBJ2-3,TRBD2,TGCGCCAGCAGGATTAGCGGGAGCGGTTCAGATACGCAGTATTTT,CASRISGSGSDTQYF
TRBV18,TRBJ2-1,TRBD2,TGTGCCAGCTCACCACCCTCCGGGACTAGCATGTTCTTC,CASSPPSGTSMFF
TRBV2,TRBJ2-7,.,TGTGCCAGCAGTGAAGCGGCCTTCCCTCTCTCCGAGCAGTACTTC,CASSEAAFPLSEQYF
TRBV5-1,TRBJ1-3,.,TGCGCCAGCAGCTTTAATAAGGGGTCAGGAAACACCATATATTTT,CASSFNKGSGNTIYF
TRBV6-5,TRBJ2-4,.,TGTGCCAGCAGTTACTCCCAGGCGGAGGGGTTCTACTTC,CASSYSQAEGFYF
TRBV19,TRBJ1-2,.,TGTGCCAGCCAGACTCAGAACTATGGCTACACCTTC,CASQTQNYGYTF
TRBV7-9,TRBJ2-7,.,TGTGCCAGCAGCTTTTCGGAGGAATACGAGCAGTACTTC,CASSFSEEYEQYF
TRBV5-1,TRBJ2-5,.,TGCGCCAGCAGTCCTTTTGGGGGGGGCCACCAAGAGACCCAGTACTTC,CASSPFGGGHQETQYF
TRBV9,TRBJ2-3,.,TGTGCCAGCAGCCCCTATGGAGGGACGCAGTATTTT,CASSPYGGTQYF
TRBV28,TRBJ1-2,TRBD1,TGTGCCAGCGGTACAGGGGACCATGGCTACACCTTC,CASGTGDHGYTF